The rows below give T cell receptor beta chains drawn from one sample of a study of CXCR3-negative and CXCR3-positive naive CD8 T cells. TCRdb reworked the 5' RACE reads into one entry per CDR3 protein, no DNA. The ten top clones account for around 0.36%, within a sample of about 120,000 distinct CDR3 sequences. What was sequenced was naive CXCR3+ CD8+ T cells from blood. The receptors here all came from a human donor in good health. Some clones in this sample may be carry-over from other donors' samples. Both conserved end residues are part of each CDR3.

j_call: TRBJ2-1; v_call: TRBV28; cdr3_aa: CASSLLAGARPDEQFF
j_call: TRBJ2-4; v_call: TRBV28; cdr3_aa: CASSLSTSGGLAKNIQYF
j_call: TRBJ1-4; v_call: TRBV27; cdr3_aa: CASSMTGQGEKLFF
j_call: TRBJ1-2; v_call: TRBV2; cdr3_aa: CASSEAGQAYGYTF
j_call: TRBJ1-2; v_call: TRBV20-1; cdr3_aa: CSARDQRAWDGYTF
j_call: TRBJ1-1; v_call: TRBV27; cdr3_aa: CASSPGRDWGDTEAFF
j_call: TRBJ2-7; v_call: TRBV28; cdr3_aa: CASSLMGYEQYF
j_call: TRBJ2-4; v_call: TRBV18; cdr3_aa: CASSPGGQKNIQYF
j_call: TRBJ1-1; v_call: TRBV5-6; cdr3_aa: CASSLGALWEAFF
j_call: TRBJ1-1; v_call: TRBV13; cdr3_aa: CASSPWRTMGLTEAFF
j_call: TRBJ2-1; v_call: TRBV29-1; cdr3_aa: CSVEANPLGNEQFF
j_call: TRBJ1-6; v_call: TRBV6-5; cdr3_aa: CASSYGSSAYNSPLHF
j_call: TRBJ2-1; v_call: TRBV29-1; cdr3_aa: CSVVGLAGVQFF
j_call: TRBJ1-5; v_call: TRBV20-1; cdr3_aa: CSADDRARWSNQPQHF
j_call: TRBJ1-3; v_call: TRBV21-1; cdr3_aa: CASSRQVVSGNTIYF
j_call: TRBJ2-7; v_call: TRBV29-1; cdr3_aa: CSVSTGTGYEQYF
j_call: TRBJ2-1; v_call: TRBV20-1; cdr3_aa: CSASLASYNEQFF
j_call: TRBJ2-7; v_call: TRBV4-3; cdr3_aa: CASSQDAQSYEQYF
j_call: TRBJ2-3; v_call: TRBV6-5; cdr3_aa: CASSNRADSTDTQYF
j_call: TRBJ2-5; v_call: TRBV20-1; cdr3_aa: CSAYNPGLAGLYQETQYF
j_call: TRBJ2-1; v_call: TRBV20-1; cdr3_aa: CSARGWDRGLNEQFF
j_call: TRBJ2-7; v_call: TRBV29-1; cdr3_aa: CSVEWGAYEQYF